Sequencing of this TCR beta chain was carried out in a study of tumor-infiltrating lymphocytes in primary liver carcinoma. Study at large: Both sexes were represented among patients, who were 30 to 69 years old.

A primer matching the constant region was used to make TCR beta cDNA from around 550 ng of total RNA. Three nested multiplex PCR rounds, a slightly modified ARM-PCR, produced the libraries for TCR beta. TRBV1-TRBV30 forward and Cbeta reverse primers drove the first two approximately 10-cycle rounds. TCRdb fed the multiplex PCR reads into MiXCR, producing one record per CDR3 protein. In the table there are 150,000 to 200,000 distinct CDR3 sequences, around three fifths of which are singletons. V lost 5 bases and J lost 4, with 14 bases in between. This CDR3 comprises 15 residues. Germline V gene data show CDR1 as SEHNR and CDR2 as FQNEAQ (reference sequence). Germline DNA was also extracted, and blood RNA derived from unsorted whole blood.

V usage is TRBV7-9 and J usage is TRBJ1-4; D unclear. Sequenced material: peripheral blood. This TCR came from a woman in her fifties or sixties with primary liver carcinoma and hepatitis B virus infection. CDR3: CASSPGLSLNEKLFF. As DNA, the CDR3 is TGTGCCAGCAGCCCGGGTCTCAGCCTTAATGAAAAACTGTTTTTT.